Listed below are T cell receptor beta chains from one sample, sequenced in a study of metastatic and nonmetastatic thyroid tumors. Via MiXCR, TCRdb re-called the PCR reads. The sample contains about 93,000 clones, 12% of which appear only once. The sequencing sample was made of blood. Receptors originate from a female donor with papillary thyroid cancer or a benign thyroid nodule (not recorded which). Some clones in this sample may be carry-over from other donors' samples. Each CDR3 is given with its conserved first and last residue. The order of the fields is J gene, clone size, V gene, D gene, CDR3 protein, CDR3 DNA. A D gene is named only where the DNA matches it firmly. Clone size is stated in some rows and not others, as once, few, many or a class when expanded.

>TRBJ2-1|many|TRBV30|.
CAWSVKGSYNEQFF
TGTGCCTGGAGTGTGAAGGGGTCGTACAATGAGCAGTTCTTC
>TRBJ2-2|many|TRBV11-2|.
CASSLESAGELFF
TGTGCCAGCAGCTTAGAGTCCGCCGGGGAGCTGTTTTTT
>TRBJ2-7|.|TRBV28|TRBD1
CASSLGQVSYEQYF
TGTGCCAGCAGTTTAGGACAGGTCTCCTACGAGCAGTACTTC
>TRBJ1-2|many|TRBV19|.
CASIPSGGPEYGYTF
TGTGCCAGTATTCCCTCTGGGGGCCCTGAATATGGCTACACCTTC
>TRBJ2-3|many|TRBV11-3|TRBD2
CASSPTSGATDTQYF
TGTGCCAGCAGCCCCACTAGCGGCGCCACAGATACGCAGTATTTT
>TRBJ1-1|many|TRBV4-3|.
CASSQDDKGYRTEAFF
TGCGCCAGCAGCCAAGACGACAAGGGGTATCGCACTGAAGCTTTCTTT
>TRBJ2-1|many|TRBV10-3|.
CAISDPTGTGGNEQFF
TGTGCCATCAGTGACCCGACCGGGACCGGGGGCAATGAGCAGTTCTTC
>TRBJ2-1|.|TRBV5-5|.
CASSLEAYNEQFF
TGTGCCAGCAGCTTGGAAGCCTACAATGAGCAGTTCTTC
>TRBJ1-1|many|TRBV7-8|.
CASSLRLEGLPEAFF
TGTGCCAGCAGCTTACGGCTTGAGGGGTTACCTGAAGCTTTCTTT
>TRBJ1-3|many|TRBV19|TRBD1
CASSIQGAAGNTIYF
TGTGCCAGTAGTATCCAGGGGGCTGCTGGAAACACCATATATTTT
>TRBJ2-1|few|TRBV6-1|TRBD2
CASSGTRWNEQFF
TGTGCCAGCAGCGGGACTAGATGGAATGAGCAGTTCTTC
>TRBJ2-5|few|TRBV6-1|.
CATLGETFQETQYF
TGTGCCACCCTCGGGGAAACTTTTCAAGAGACCCAGTACTTC
>TRBJ2-7|.|TRBV28|.
CASIFNQGVGEQYF
TGTGCCAGCATTTTTAATCAGGGTGTCGGCGAGCAGTACTTC
>TRBJ2-7|.|TRBV12-3/TRBV12-4|TRBD2
CAISGNIGTSPAYEQYF
TGTGCCATCAGTGGTAACATCGGGACTAGCCCAGCCTACGAGCAGTACTTC
>TRBJ2-1|many|TRBV7-6|.
CASSLQRSVNEQFF
TGTGCCAGCAGCTTACAGCGGTCTGTCAATGAGCAGTTCTTC
>TRBJ1-5|few|TRBV2|.
CASSGDTVNQPQHF
TGTGCCAGCAGTGGGGACACTGTCAATCAGCCCCAGCATTTT
>TRBJ2-7|.|TRBV30|TRBD1
CAWSAGTGRDEQYF
TGTGCCTGGAGTGCCGGGACAGGTCGCGACGAGCAGTACTTC
>TRBJ1-4|few|TRBV7-9|TRBD1
CASSLALRGRHEKLFF
TGTGCCAGCAGCTTAGCGCTCAGGGGGCGTCATGAAAAACTGTTTTTT
>TRBJ2-7|.|TRBV27|.
CASSWDISYEQYF
TGTGCCAGCAGCTGGGACATCTCCTACGAGCAGTACTTC
>TRBJ2-2|many|TRBV6-2/TRBV6-3|TRBD2
CASRPALAGATGELFF
TGTGCCAGCAGACCCGCACTAGCGGGAGCTACCGGGGAGCTGTTTTTT
>TRBJ2-7|many|TRBV4-1|.
CASSLRTFSYEQYF
TGCGCCAGCAGCCTAAGGACATTCTCCTACGAGCAGTACTTC
>TRBJ2-7|many|TRBV4-2|TRBD2
CASSQEEGTSGRIYEQYF
TGTGCCAGCAGCCAAGAAGAAGGGACTAGCGGGAGGATCTACGAGCAGTACTTC
>TRBJ2-7|.|TRBV11-1|.
CASSQDGMSSYEQYF
TGTGCCAGCAGCCAGGACGGAATGAGCTCCTACGAGCAGTACTTC
>TRBJ1-6|many|TRBV7-2|TRBD1
CASSFRGQGNSPLHF
TGTGCCAGCAGCTTTAGGGGACAGGGTAATTCACCCCTCCACTTT
>TRBJ2-5|many|TRBV24-1|TRBD1
CATSDTGGGETQYF
TGTGCCACCAGTGATACAGGGGGCGGGGAGACCCAGTACTTC
>TRBJ2-7|many|TRBV6-1|TRBD2
CASSEGGGFEQYF
TGTGCCAGCAGTGAAGGGGGAGGGTTCGAGCAGTACTTC
>TRBJ2-1|.|TRBV25-1|TRBD2
CASSEVSSGRSSYNEQFF
TGTGCCAGCAGTGAAGTTTCTAGCGGGAGGAGCTCCTACAATGAGCAGTTCTTC
>TRBJ1-1|many|TRBV28|.
CASVPGHKNTEAFF
TGTGCCAGCGTACCGGGACATAAGAACACTGAAGCTTTCTTT
>TRBJ2-7|.|TRBV28|.
CASSLWEEQYF
TGTGCCAGCAGTTTGTGGGAAGAGCAGTACTTC